Following are 2 T cell receptor beta chains from one sample sequenced in a study of blood T cell repertoires in COVID-19. The data were produced by immunoSEQ multiplex PCR, yet TCRdb's version contains in-frame clones alone and is incomplete. Of about 130,000 clones listed, about 85% were seen once; the top ten hold roughly 6.7%. The sequencing input was peripheral blood. These receptors all stem from a man at least 80 years old with active or convalescent COVID-19.

This clone was counted a single time. The V call is TRBV3-1 (or the pseudogene TRBV3-2), the J call TRBJ2-7; TRBD2 matches at 8 bases. V was clipped by 9 bases and J by 0 bases; unmatched bases: 10. This CDR3 is 15 amino acids long. Germline assignment: CDR1 LGHDT and CDR2 YNNKEL (reference sequence). CDR3 bases: TGTGCCAGTTCTACAGCGGGGGCCGCCTCCTACGAGCAGTACTTC. This gives the protein CASSTAGAASYEQYF.

This clone came up once. This chain joins TRBV7-3 and TRBJ2-5; possible D gene TRBD1, 5 bases. Germline lookup yields CDR1 SGHTA and CDR2 FQGTGA. The V gene lost 4 bases and the J gene lost 2 bases, with 8 bases spanning the gap. This CDR3 has 13 residues. CDR3 sequence (DNA): TGTGCCAGCAGCTCAGGGTCACAAGAGACCCAGTACTTC. Translated, it gives CASSSGSQETQYF.